Presented here are 29 T cell receptor beta chains from one specimen sequenced in a study of cytomegalovirus exposure and HLA in healthy donors. Some clones are missing from TCRdb's copy, which holds only in-frame ones; the method was immunoSEQ multiplex PCR. The sample has 120,000 or so clones; about 90% are singletons. Sample: PBMCs. The receptor source for this set is a woman between 18 and 29 years old in good health and CMV-seronegative.

This clone turned up a few times. The J gene is TRBJ1-2, the V gene TRBV5-1; possible D gene TRBD1, 6 bases. V was cut by 4 bases and J by 4 bases, with 17 bases left in between. The CDR3 extends over 15 amino acids. Germline assignment: CDR1 SGHRS and CDR2 YFSETQ. The CDR3, as DNA: TGCGCCAGCAGCATGGCGACAGGCAAAGCCTATGGCTACACCTTC. Its protein is CASSMATGKAYGYTF.

The genes are TRBV9 and TRBJ2-7; D possibly corresponds to TRBD1 (6 bases). V was pared by 4 bases and J by 3 bases, with 17 bases between. This CDR3 comprises 15 residues. Per germline, CDR1 SGDLS and CDR2 YYNGEE. The CDR3 sequence: CASSSGPRGVYEQYF. The CDR3 DNA sequence: TGTGCCAGCAGCAGCGGCCCCAGGGGTGTCTACGAGCAGTACTTC. The entire variable domain, with the rest obtained from reference TRBV9 and TRBJ2-7, is as follows: DSGVTQTPKHLITATGQRVTLRCSPRSGDLSVYWYQQSLDQGLQFLIQYYNGEERAKGNILERFSAQQFPDLHSELNLSSLELGDSALYFCASSSGPRGVYEQYFGPGTRLTVT.

V usage is TRBV6-5 and J usage is TRBJ2-3; D might be TRBD2 (6 bases). This CDR3 is 15 amino acids long. Germline V gives CDR1 MNHEY, CDR2 SVGAGI. Trimming removed 8 bases from V and 3 bases from J, with 18 bases in between. CDR3 DNA: TGTGCCAGCCGTTCGGGGGAGGTTGTAACAGATACGCAGTATTTT. Translated: CASRSGEVVTDTQYF.

V and J are TRBV25-1 and TRBJ1-2; D is undetermined. The germline V and J ends were trimmed by 2 bases and 0 bases, with 4 bases remaining between them. This CDR3 is 13 amino acids long. Germline lookup yields CDR1 MGHDK and CDR2 SYGVNS. CDR3 protein: CASSESTNYGYTF. In DNA, the CDR3 is TGTGCCAGCAGTGAAAGCACTAACTATGGCTACACCTTC.

The chain links TRBV5-4 to TRBJ2-1, with TRBD2 matching 8 bases. CDR3 size: 16 residues. Germline V gene lookup returns CDR1 SGHNT and CDR2 YYREEE (reference sequence). After removal of 2 bases from V and 7 bases from J, the junction contained 11 bases not matched to a gene. CDR3 sequence: CASSLERGTSLNEQFF. CDR3 DNA: TGTGCCAGCAGCTTAGAGCGCGGGACTAGTTTGAATGAGCAGTTCTTC.

V gene TRBV19 combines with J gene TRBJ2-2; no clear D gene. The CDR3 has 12 residues. The V end lost 4 bases, the J end lost 6 bases, and 6 bases lay between the germline ends. Germline CDR1 LNHDA, CDR2 SQIVND (reference sequence). The chain's CDR3 is CASSNTPGELFF. Written as DNA, the CDR3 is TGTGCCAGTAGTAATACTCCCGGGGAGCTGTTTTTT.

This clone has just one count. J is TRBJ2-7 and V is TRBV11-2, with TRBD2 as a possible D gene (5 bases). This CDR3 is built from 14 residues. V was pared by 0 bases and J by 6 bases, with 12 bases between. CDR1 and CDR2 (germline): SGHAT, FQNNGV. CDR3 DNA: TGTGCCAGCAGCTTAGAACCGACCCGGGGCGAGCAGTACTTC. This codes for CASSLEPTRGEQYF.

The chain recombines TRBV7-2 with TRBJ1-2; 7 positions agree with TRBD1. Germline V gene lookup returns CDR1 SGHTA and CDR2 FQGNSA. The CDR3 has 13 residues. The V segment lost 5 bases and the J segment 4 bases; nucleotides outside the gene matches: 4. This CDR3 reads CASSPGQIYGYTF. Written as DNA, the CDR3 is TGTGCCAGCAGCCCGGGACAGATCTATGGCTACACCTTC. Combining the CDR3 with reference TRBV7-2 and TRBJ1-2 gives the whole variable domain GAGVSQSPSNKVTEKGKDVELRCDPISGHTALYWYRQSLGQGLEFLIYFQGNSAPDKSGLPSDRFSAERTGGSVSTLTIQRTQQEDSAVYLCASSPGQIYGYTFGSGTRLTVV.

This clone occurred once. The chain joins TRBV19 to TRBJ1-5, with D uncertain. CDR3 length equals 14 residues. CDR1 is LNHDA and CDR2 is SQIVND in the germline V gene (reference sequence). V was pared by 11 bases and J by 5 bases, with 19 bases between. CDR3 nucleotide sequence: TGTGCCGTCGCTCCGGGAGACTTTCATCAGCCCCAGCATTTT. This encodes CAVAPGDFHQPQHF.

The sample holds one count of this clone. V gene TRBV13 combines with J gene TRBJ1-2; 9 bases align to TRBD1. V was clipped by 3 bases and J by 7 bases; unmatched bases: 12. Germline V gene sequence: CDR1 PRHDT, CDR2 FYEKMQ (reference sequence). There are 16 residues in the CDR3. CDR3 in DNA: TGTGCCAGCAGCTTCATAAACAGGGGGCGCAGAAGTGGCTACACCTTC. Its protein is CASSFINRGRRSGYTF.

This chain uses TRBV13 with TRBJ2-4; 7 bases are shared with TRBD2. This CDR3 has 17 amino acids. CDR1 PRHDT and CDR2 FYEKMQ come from the germline V gene (reference sequence). Trimming cost V 2 bases and J 0 bases; bases outside gene matches: 7. The CDR3 DNA is TGTGCCAGCAGCTTATTGGCTAGCGGCTTAGCCAAAAACATTCAGTACTTC. Translating gives CASSLLASGLAKNIQYF.

Comments on this clone: The conserved phenylalanine or tryptophan normally closing the CDR3 is absent here, so this likely arose from a read error. The V and J genes are TRBV27 and TRBJ1-5, with 8 positions matching TRBD1. Trimming took 2 bases from V and 6 from J; bases not matched to a gene: 9. Germline V lookup: CDR1 MNHEY, CDR2 SMNVEV (reference sequence). The CDR3 has 16 amino acids. CDR3 bases: TGTGCCAGCAGTTTAACAACAGGGGGTCAAGGTCAGCCCCAGCATCTT. Translated: CASSLTTGGQGQPQHL.

The rearrangement links TRBV5-1 to TRBJ2-3; D perhaps matches TRBD1 (5 bases). The germline V gene has CDR1 SGHRS and CDR2 YFSETQ. Trimming shortened V by 1 base and J by 5 bases, and 14 bases separated the two germline ends. The CDR3 runs 15 residues. The CDR3 loop is CASSLTDQGGDTQYF. The CDR3 region has the DNA TGCGCCAGCAGCTTGACCGATCAGGGCGGAGATACGCAGTATTTT.

The chain uses TRBV7-2 and TRBJ1-6; D is unresolved. Trimming stripped 1 base from V and 4 bases from J, with 5 bases between. This CDR3 contains 14 residues. Germline values: CDR1 SGHTA, CDR2 FQGNSA. The DNA of the CDR3 is TGTGCCAGCAGCTTAGGAGGGTATAATTCACCCCTCCACTTT. Translation: CASSLGGYNSPLHF. The variable domain in full, completed from reference TRBV7-2 and TRBJ1-6, reads GAGVSQSPSNKVTEKGKDVELRCDPISGHTALYWYRQSLGQGLEFLIYFQGNSAPDKSGLPSDRFSAERTGGSVSTLTIQRTQQEDSAVYLCASSLGGYNSPLHFGNGTRLTVT.

The genes are TRBV7-8 and TRBJ1-5; possible D gene TRBD1, 6 bases. The germline V gene encodes CDR1 SGHVS and CDR2 FQNEAQ. This CDR3 has 13 amino acids. Trimming left V 0 bases short and J 9 bases short, with 9 bases between. CDR3 in DNA: TGTGCCAGCAGCTTAGCGGGGGCTTCGCCCCAGCATTTT. Translating gives CASSLAGASPQHF.

The chain carries TRBV5-6 and TRBJ2-2; TRBD2 matches 7 bases. The germline gives CDR1 SGHDT, CDR2 YYEEEE. This CDR3 has 15 amino acids. Unmatched junction bases numbered 7, after V lost 6 bases and J lost 2 bases. DNA for the CDR3: TGTGCCAGCAAAAAAACGGGAGGCAACACCGGGGAGCTGTTTTTT. Amino acid sequence: CASKKTGGNTGELFF.

V and J are TRBV9 and TRBJ2-3; TRBD2 matches 11 bases. CDR3 length equals 16 residues. Trimming took 4 bases from V and 3 from J; bases not matched to a gene: 7. From germline, CDR1 is SGDLS and CDR2 YYNGEE. CDR3 DNA: TGTGCCAGCAGCATCACTAGCGGGAGCAGGACAGATACGCAGTATTTT. It yields the protein CASSITSGSRTDTQYF.

The table lists this clone with a count of one. The chain has TRBV6-6 and TRBJ1-1; tentative D call: TRBD1 (6 bases). Trimming left V 2 bases short and J 3 bases short, with 10 bases between. The CDR3 runs 14 residues. Germline V lookup: CDR1 MNHNY, CDR2 SVGAGI (reference sequence). The CDR3 protein is CASSYRGGDTEAFF. CDR3 nucleotides: TGTGCCAGCAGTTACCGAGGGGGGGACACTGAAGCTTTCTTT.

This clone is a singleton in its sample. The chain links TRBV5-6 to TRBJ2-5; possible D gene TRBD2, 5 bases. V lost 1 base and J lost 5, with 9 bases in between. The CDR3 totals 13 residues. The germline V gene encodes CDR1 SGHDT and CDR2 YYEEEE. The CDR3 reads CASSLIEGETQYF. CDR3 coding DNA: TGTGCCAGCAGCTTGATCGAGGGTGAGACCCAGTACTTC.

This clone was seen just once. The chain employs TRBV7-8 and TRBJ1-1; D not certain. Germline V CDR1 and CDR2: SGHVS, FQNEAQ. Between the trimmed V and J ends, which lost 1 base and 0 bases, there was a span of 12 bases. CDR3 length: 16 amino acids. The CDR3 DNA follows: TGTGCCAGCAGCTTAGTGGGAGGTCCCATGAACACTGAAGCTTTCTTT. This translates into CASSLVGGPMNTEAFF.

This clone was observed a single time. This chain joins TRBV18 and TRBJ2-3; TRBD1 matches 9 bases. With V trimmed by 2 bases and J by 2 bases, 2 bases remained unmatched. Per the germline V gene, CDR1 is KGHSH and CDR2 is LQKENI. CDR3 length: 15 amino acids. The CDR3 loop is CASSPGQGSTDTQYF. In nucleotides, the CDR3 is TGTGCCAGCTCACCAGGACAGGGGTCCACAGATACGCAGTATTTT.

This rearrangement joins TRBV10-2 to TRBJ1-1; D may be TRBD1 (5 bases). The CDR3 is 18 residues long. The V end was cut by 2 bases, the J end by 1 base, with 20 bases between. Germline assignment: CDR1 WSHSY and CDR2 SAAADI. The CDR3, as DNA: TGCGCCAGCAGTGAGGCGGGGCCCTTTACCCATGGGAACACTGAAGCTTTCTTT. Protein: CASSEAGPFTHGNTEAFF.

The chain uses TRBV7-9 and TRBJ1-1; D remains unclear. Deletions cut 8 bases from V and 0 bases from J, with 13 bases between. The CDR3 covers 14 residues. Germline V gene data show CDR1 as SEHNR and CDR2 as FQNEAQ (reference sequence). CDR3 nucleotides: TGTGCCAGCGAAGAGTACCCCATGAACACTGAAGCTTTCTTT. Encoded protein: CASEEYPMNTEAFF.

The V gene is TRBV28, the J gene TRBJ1-1; D is perhaps TRBD1 (6 bases). The CDR3 sequence is 23 residues long. In germline, CDR1 is MDHEN, CDR2 SYDVKM. With 1 base removed from V and 1 base from J, the gap between germline ends came to 34 bases. The DNA of the CDR3 is TGTGCCAGCAGTTTATCTAGGGTCCAATACGCAAGGGAGGGGGTCGAAAAGAACACTGAAGCTTTCTTT. Amino acid sequence: CASSLSRVQYAREGVEKNTEAFF. Based on the CDR3 plus reference TRBV28 and TRBJ1-1, the full variable domain is DVKVTQSSRYLVKRTGEKVFLECVQDMDHENMFWYRQDPGLGLRLIYFSYDVKMKEKGDIPEGYSVSREKKERFSLILESASTNQTSMYLCASSLSRVQYAREGVEKNTEAFFGQGTRLTVV.

This clone is a singleton in its sample. The rearrangement links TRBV11-2 to TRBJ2-7; 11 nucleotides agree with TRBD2. The ends lost 4 bases at V and 13 bases at J; junction bases unmatched: 6. The CDR3 runs to 12 residues. Germline loops: CDR1 SGHAT, CDR2 FQNNGV. The CDR3 sequence: CASSSSSGGTYF. As DNA, the CDR3 is TGTGCCAGCAGCTCGTCTAGCGGGGGGACATACTTC.

This sequence joins TRBV28 and TRBJ1-1, with 7 bases lining up with TRBD1. Germline V gene lookup returns CDR1 MDHEN and CDR2 SYDVKM. J lost 4 bases, V lost 10 bases, and 6 bases had no gene match. The CDR3 consists of 12 residues. CDR3 nucleotide sequence: TGTGCCACCACGACAGGGAGCACTGAAGCTTTCTTT. Its protein product is CATTTGSTEAFF.

In DNA form, the CDR3 reads TGTGCCAGCAGTTCCGGGGGAGTCCGGGAGACCCAGTACTTC. This gives the protein CASSSGGVRETQYF. The V call is TRBV6-6, the J call TRBJ2-5; D may be TRBD2 (6 bases). Deletions cut 4 bases from V and 5 bases from J, with 14 bases between. The CDR3 is 14 residues long. Germline values: CDR1 MNHNY, CDR2 SVGAGI (reference sequence).

The chain joins TRBV7-8 to TRBJ2-1, with a possible D match to TRBD1 (5 bases). Germline V gene lookup returns CDR1 SGHVS and CDR2 FQNEAQ. The CDR3 is 13 residues long. The V gene lost 1 base and the J gene lost 6 bases, with 7 bases spanning the gap. The CDR3 loop is CASSLDRSNEQFF. The CDR3 region has the DNA TGTGCCAGCAGCTTAGACAGGAGCAATGAGCAGTTCTTC.

This clone was observed a single time. The chain carries TRBV4-3 and TRBJ2-7; D is possibly TRBD1 (5 bases). Germline assignment: CDR1 LGHNA and CDR2 YSLEER. The V and J ends lost 0 bases and 4 bases respectively, with 10 bases between them. The CDR3 contains 14 residues. CDR3 DNA sequence: TGCGCCAGCAGCCAAGATGCCAGGGATTACGAGCAGTACTTC. It yields the protein CASSQDARDYEQYF.